The rows below give T cell receptor beta chains drawn from one sample of a study of cytomegalovirus exposure and HLA in healthy donors. Sequencing used immunoSEQ multiplex PCR; TCRdb keeps in-frame clones, though not all of them. Of around 150,000 clones listed, 55% to 80% were seen once; the top ten hold 5.5% to 9%. The sample taken for sequencing was PBMCs. These receptors all come from a woman in her sixties or seventies in good health and CMV-seropositive. Each CDR3 is given with its conserved first and last residue. D genes are given only for firm matches. For some rows the clone size is stated as once, few or many, or as a class when expanded; others skip it.

abundance | d_gene | j_gene | v_gene | CDR3aa | CDR3nt
. | . | TRBJ2-7 | TRBV2 | CASSEDREKAWSF | TGTGCCAGCAGTGAAGACAGGGAAAAAGCCTGGTCCTTC
. | TRBD2 | TRBJ2-3 | TRBV4-2 | CASSQDQGGGDTQYF | TGTGCCAGCAGCCAAGATCAGGGCGGGGGGGATACGCAGTATTTT
. | TRBD1 | TRBJ1-5 | TRBV28 | CASEGASNQPQHF | TGTGCCAGCGAGGGGGCGAGCAATCAGCCCCAGCATTTT
. | TRBD1 | TRBJ2-5 | TRBV14 | CASSQASDRASETQYF | TGTGCCAGCAGCCAAGCCTCGGACAGGGCGTCTGAGACCCAGTACTTC
. | TRBD1 | TRBJ1-2 | TRBV4-3 | CASSQTGGDGYTF | TGCGCCAGCAGCCAGACAGGGGGCGACGGCTACACCTTC
. | TRBD1 | TRBJ1-1 | TRBV5-4 | CASSSGTGRDTEAFF | TGTGCCAGCAGCTCAGGGACAGGGCGGGACACTGAAGCTTTCTTT
few | TRBD2 | TRBJ2-5 | TRBV28 | CASVTSDQETQYF | TGTGCCAGTGTGACTAGCGACCAAGAGACCCAGTACTTC
. | . | TRBJ2-1 | TRBV5-1 | CASVTNGNEQFF | TGCGCCAGCGTCACCAACGGCAATGAGCAGTTCTTC
. | TRBD1 | TRBJ2-5 | TRBV5-5 | CASSRIETGARETQYF | TGTGCCAGCAGCCGAATTGAGACAGGGGCACGGGAGACCCAGTACTTC
. | . | TRBJ2-2 | TRBV4-2 | CASSQVATNTGELFF | TGTGCCAGCAGCCAAGTAGCGACGAACACCGGGGAGCTGTTTTTT
. | TRBD1 | TRBJ2-7 | TRBV28 | CASRMDRIYYEQYF | TGTGCCAGCAGGATGGACAGGATCTACTACGAGCAGTACTTC
. | . | TRBJ2-5 | TRBV7-9 | CASSLDSQETQYF | TGTGCCAGCAGCTTAGATTCACAAGAGACCCAGTACTTC
. | TRBD2 | TRBJ2-7 | TRBV7-2 | CASSPVAGRGSYEQYF | TGTGCCAGCAGCCCCGTAGCGGGGAGGGGATCCTACGAGCAGTACTTC
. | TRBD2 | TRBJ2-2 | TRBV7-3 | CASSSGVGGRETGELFF | TGTGCCAGCAGCTCCGGAGTCGGCGGGAGAGAAACCGGGGAGCTGTTTTTT
. | . | TRBJ1-5 | TRBV6-5 | CASGQFNQPQHF | TGTGCCAGTGGACAGTTTAATCAGCCCCAGCATTTT
. | TRBD2 | TRBJ2-5 | TRBV5-1 | CASSLGVLAGDVIETQYF | TGCGCCAGCAGCTTGGGGGTACTAGCGGGAGATGTGATAGAGACCCAGTACTTC
. | TRBD2 | TRBJ2-1 | TRBV7-9 | CASSPGQRLAVPLGNEQFF | TGTGCCAGCAGCCCAGGTCAGAGACTAGCGGTCCCCCTCGGCAATGAGCAGTTCTTC
. | . | TRBJ1-1 | TRBV11-2 | CASSRGRGRGDTEAFF | TGTGCCAGCAGCAGGGGACGCGGGAGGGGGGACACTGAAGCTTTCTTT
. | TRBD2 | TRBJ2-1 | TRBV7-3 | CASSSSGGPRAGVSDEQFF | TGTGCCAGCAGCTCCAGCGGGGGGCCTAGAGCGGGAGTAAGCGATGAGCAGTTCTTC
. | TRBD1 | TRBJ1-2 | TRBV4-3 | CASSQLTGEDYGYTF | TGCGCCAGCAGCCAATTGACAGGGGAGGACTATGGCTACACCTTC
. | TRBD2 | TRBJ2-7 | TRBV6-5 | CASSYSGTTSYEQYF | TGTGCCAGCAGTTATTCCGGGACTACCTCCTACGAGCAGTACTTC
. | TRBD1 | TRBJ1-5 | TRBV13 | CASSKGTGGNQPQHF | TGTGCCAGCAGCAAGGGGACAGGGGGAAATCAGCCCCAGCATTTT
. | . | TRBJ2-2 | TRBV6-6 | CASSFLLEAAGELFF | TGTGCCAGCAGTTTTCTCCTAGAGGCCGCCGGGGAGCTGTTTTTT